The text below deals with one TCR beta chain. Trimming cost V 1 base and J 3 bases, with 16 bases left between them. The CDR3 length is 17 residues. Germline V lookup: CDR1 SGHVS, CDR2 FNYEAQ. The data were taken from a study of blood T cell repertoires in COVID-19. Overall study context: The origin of the acute and convalescent COVID-19 samples was the United States, Italy and Spain.

In the source study's methods: For nucleated cells, counts were estimated from reference gene primer amplification. This table comes from immunoSEQ multiplex PCR, and its TCRdb copy is limited to in-frame clones, with some not included. V and J calls and clone size are copied from that table; D and trimming were computed from the DNA. The profile covers some 70,000 clones, with roughly 84% appearing a single time and roughly 7% taken by the ten largest. The chain couples TRBV7-6 to TRBJ1-3; a possible D gene is TRBD1 (6 bases). The source material was peripheral blood. The sequence was obtained from a man aged 50 to 59 with active COVID-19. In DNA, the CDR3 is TGTGCCAGCAGCTTAGGAACAGGGAGGGATCGTGGAAACACCATATATTTT. This translates into CASSLGTGRDRGNTIYF. The full variable domain, its missing parts supplied by reference TRBV7-6 and TRBJ1-3, is GAGVSQSPRYKVTKRGQDVALRCDPISGHVSLYWYRQALGQGPEFLTYFNYEAQQDKSGLPNDRFSAERPEGSISTLTIQRTEQRDSAMYRCASSLGTGRDRGNTIYFGEGSWLTVV.